The 12 T cell receptor beta chains listed next were all sequenced from one sample in a study of neoadjuvant nivolumab and ipilimumab in lung cancer. Data came from immunoSEQ multiplex PCR; TCRdb stores just in-frame clones and leaves some out. The table shows about 27,000 clones, with more than 75% occurring only once. The sample in question was tumor tissue, obtained after neoadjuvant nivolumab, alone or with ipilimumab, at or shortly before surgery. The receptors derive from an adult with non-small cell lung cancer.

This clone is categorized as medium-sized. This chain links TRBV7-8 with TRBJ2-5; 10 bases map to TRBD2. V was clipped by 1 base and J by 2 bases; unmatched bases: 4. The CDR3 extends over 16 amino acids. Germline V CDR1 and CDR2: SGHVS, FQNEAQ. The CDR3 coding sequence is TGTGCCAGCAGCTTAGTCGGTAGCGGGGGGCAAGAGACCCAGTACTTC. Residues: CASSLVGSGGQETQYF. Combining the CDR3 with reference TRBV7-8 and TRBJ2-5 gives the whole variable domain GAGVSQSPRYKVAKRGQDVALRCDPISGHVSLFWYQQALGQGPEFLTYFQNEAQLDKSGLPSDRFFAERPEGSVSTLKIQRTQQEDSAVYLCASSLVGSGGQETQYFGPGTRLLVL.

J is TRBJ2-1 and V is TRBV4-1; 8 bases are shared with TRBD2. J was trimmed by 2 bases and V by 2 bases; bases with no gene match: 2. There are 15 residues in the CDR3. The germline V gene encodes CDR1 MGHRA and CDR2 YSYEKL. CDR3 protein: CASSQFSGAYNEQFF. The CDR3 DNA follows: TGCGCCAGCAGCCAATTTAGCGGGGCCTACAATGAGCAGTTCTTC.

CDR3 residues: CASSPLAGGTNTGELFF. The CDR3 region has the DNA TGTGCCAGCAGCCCCTTAGCGGGGGGAACGAACACCGGGGAGCTGTTTTTT. J is TRBJ2-2 and V is TRBV4-2, with 10 bases matching TRBD2. V dropped 4 bases and J dropped 0; count of bases not matched to a gene: 5. The germline V gene encodes CDR1 LGHNA and CDR2 YNFKEQ. The CDR3 is 17 amino acids.

This rearrangement joins TRBV15 to TRBJ1-6; tentatively, D is TRBD1 (5 bases). V was cut by 0 bases and J by 7 bases, with 7 bases left in between. Per germline, CDR1 LNHNV and CDR2 YYDKDF (reference sequence). The CDR3 contains 14 residues. CDR3 DNA: TGTGCCACCAGCAGAGATGGGGGGAATTCACCCCTCCACTTT. It codes for CATSRDGGNSPLHF.

The gene calls are TRBV14 and TRBJ2-5; D is unclear. Per the germline V gene, CDR1 is SGHDN and CDR2 is FVKESK. This CDR3 is 10 amino acids long. Between the trimmed V and J ends, which lost 0 bases and 7 bases, there was a span of 0 bases. The CDR3 region has the DNA TGTGCCAGCAGCCAAGAGACCCAGTACTTC. Translation: CASSQETQYF.

This sequence joins TRBV4-1 and TRBJ1-5, with TRBD1 matching 12 bases. The CDR3 is made up of 17 amino acids. V lost 2 bases and J lost 7; bases outside the gene matches: 9. Germline CDR1 and CDR2: MGHRA and YSYEKL. CDR3 sequence: CASSQRDRGPLGQPQHF. In nucleotides, the CDR3 is TGCGCCAGCAGCCAAAGGGACAGGGGGCCTCTGGGGCAGCCCCAGCATTTT.

V is TRBV30 and J is TRBJ2-1; D not certain. Trimming pared 0 bases from V and 7 bases from J, leaving 4 bases between. The CDR3 has 11 residues. Germline V gene data show CDR1 as GTSNPN and CDR2 as SVGIG (reference sequence). The CDR3 DNA sequence: TGTGCCTGGAGTGTACAAAATGAGCAGTTCTTC. Amino acid sequence: CAWSVQNEQFF. The complete variable domain, with remaining parts taken from reference TRBV30 and TRBJ2-1, reads SQTIHQWPATLVQPVGSPLSLECTVEGTSNPNLYWYRQAAGRGLQLLFYSVGIGQISSEVPQNLSASRPQDRQFILSSKKLLLSDSGFYLCAWSVQNEQFFGPGTRLTVL.

This chain connects TRBV19 to TRBJ1-6; D is unclear. Trimming shortened V by 6 bases and J by 5 bases, and 20 bases separated the two germline ends. There are 17 residues in the CDR3. Germline assignment: CDR1 LNHDA and CDR2 SQIVND (reference sequence). The CDR3 DNA sequence: TGTGCCAGTAGCCGGGCCGGCATAGGTCTCCATAATTCACCCCTCCACTTT. Translating it yields CASSRAGIGLHNSPLHF.

The rearrangement links TRBV27 to TRBJ1-4; a weak D match, TRBD1 (6 bases). This CDR3 spans 14 amino acids. Trimming took off 3 bases at V and 7 bases at J, with 12 bases between the two ends. Germline CDR1 is MNHEY and CDR2 is SMNVEV (reference sequence). In nucleotides, the CDR3 is TGTGCCAGCAGTTTTTCCGGGACATTTGAAAAACTGTTTTTT. Its protein is CASSFSGTFEKLFF.

The V call is TRBV28, the J call TRBJ1-5, with 7 bases fitting TRBD1. In germline, CDR1 is MDHEN, CDR2 SYDVKM. J was trimmed by 5 bases and V by 3 bases; bases with no gene match: 4. The CDR3 loop spans 14 amino acids. The CDR3 here is CASSFARGYQPQHF. The CDR3 bases are TGTGCCAGCAGTTTCGCCAGGGGGTATCAGCCCCAGCATTTT.

The V and J genes are TRBV19 and TRBJ2-4, with D perhaps matching TRBD1 (6 bases). The CDR3 runs 15 residues. The germline V and J ends were trimmed by 6 bases and 0 bases, with 12 bases remaining between them. Germline values: CDR1 LNHDA, CDR2 SQIVND (reference sequence). CDR3 DNA sequence: TGTGCCAGTAGACGACAGGATCTAGCCAAAAACATTCAGTACTTC. It encodes CASRRQDLAKNIQYF.

The J gene is TRBJ2-7, the V gene TRBV7-9; D remains ambiguous. Germline lookup yields CDR1 SEHNR and CDR2 FQNEAQ (reference sequence). V dropped 5 bases and J dropped 3 bases, with 11 bases sitting between them. There are 13 residues in the CDR3. The CDR3 region is CASSLTADYEQYF. The CDR3 nucleotides are TGTGCCAGCAGCCTAACAGCTGACTACGAGCAGTACTTC. The whole variable domain, filled in from reference TRBV7-9 and TRBJ2-7, reads DTGVSQNPRHKITKRGQNVTFRCDPISEHNRLYWYRQTLGQGPEFLTYFQNEAQLEKSRLLSDRFSAERPKGSFSTLEIQRTEQGDSAMYLCASSLTADYEQYFGPGTRLTVT.